The TCR beta chain described here comes from a study of cytomegalovirus exposure and HLA in healthy donors. Germline V gene data show CDR1 as MNHNS and CDR2 as SASEGT. The CDR3 sequence is 16 residues long. V lost 3 bases and J 8 bases, leaving 19 bases between the germline ends. PCR primers comprised 60 Vbeta and 13 Jbeta primers. Repertoires were generated with immunoSEQ multiplex PCR, while TCRdb's copy carries only in-frame clones and drops some. Among 100,000 to 150,000 clones listed, over 15% were seen once. V usage is TRBV6-1 and J usage is TRBJ1-4; TRBD1 might be the D (5 bases). The source is a female donor in good health and CMV-seropositive. What was sequenced was PBMCs. CDR3 sequence: CASSDSIGQGGEKLFF. The CDR3, as DNA: TGTGCCAGCAGTGATTCAATCGGGCAGGGTGGCGAAAAACTGTTTTTT.